These 21 T cell receptor beta chains were all obtained from the same sample, sequenced in a study of blood T cell repertoires in COVID-19. Profiled with immunoSEQ multiplex PCR; TCRdb holds only in-frame clones, not every one. The data contain 68,000 or so clones, just over 85% of them singletons. Sample: peripheral blood. The source is a man between 45 and 60 years old with acute or convalescent COVID-19.

The chain recombines TRBV28 with TRBJ1-2; 7 nucleotides agree with TRBD1. This CDR3 has 17 residues. The germline V gene has CDR1 MDHEN and CDR2 SYDVKM. The V segment lost 2 bases and the J segment 5 bases; nucleotides outside the gene matches: 14. The CDR3 region is CASSLKGAGRPPYGYTF. As DNA, the CDR3 is TGTGCCAGCAGTTTAAAGGGGGCGGGACGGCCTCCATATGGCTACACCTTC.

This clone appeared once. This chain uses TRBV6-4 with TRBJ2-1, with D hard to call. Germline-derived CDR1 and CDR2 are MRHNA and SNTAGT. Trimming stripped 6 bases from V and 7 bases from J, with 13 bases between. The length of the CDR3 is 13 residues. The CDR3 DNA sequence: TGTGCCAGCAGCGCCGAATGGGCTAATGAGCAGTTCTTC. This translates into CASSAEWANEQFF.

The V call is TRBV6-6, the J call TRBJ2-1; no clear D gene. The germline CDR1 and CDR2 sequences are MNHNY and SVGAGI (reference sequence). The germline V and J ends were trimmed by 5 bases and 0 bases, with 17 bases remaining between them. CDR3 length equals 17 residues. The CDR3 here is CASSPLPQRPSYNEQFF. DNA of the CDR3: TGTGCCAGCAGTCCACTACCCCAGCGCCCCTCCTACAATGAGCAGTTCTTC.

The chain is built from TRBV9 and TRBJ2-7, with 7 bases matching TRBD1. Germline V gene sequence: CDR1 SGDLS, CDR2 YYNGEE. The V gene end was trimmed by 3 bases and the J gene end by 4 bases; junction bases not matched to a gene: 4. The CDR3 has 13 residues. CDR3 in DNA: TGTGCCAGCAGCGGACAGGGTCCTTACGAGCAGTACTTC. Translated: CASSGQGPYEQYF.

The V call is TRBV9, the J call TRBJ2-7, with a possible D match to TRBD2 (5 bases). CDR3 length equals 15 residues. Germline CDR1 SGDLS, CDR2 YYNGEE. Trimming stripped 4 bases from V and 0 bases from J, with 14 bases between. CDR3 region: CASSRTEASSYEQYF. The CDR3 DNA follows: TGTGCCAGCAGCAGGACGGAGGCAAGCTCCTACGAGCAGTACTTC. The whole variable domain, remainder taken from reference TRBV9 and TRBJ2-7, is DSGVTQTPKHLITATGQRVTLRCSPRSGDLSVYWYQQSLDQGLQFLIQYYNGEERAKGNILERFSAQQFPDLHSELNLSSLELGDSALYFCASSRTEASSYEQYFGPGTRLTVT.

This rearrangement joins TRBV6-1 to TRBJ2-7; the match to TRBD1 covers 10 bases. V lost 0 bases and J lost 4; bases outside the gene matches: 3. The germline CDR1 and CDR2 sequences are MNHNS and SASEGT. There are 15 residues in the CDR3. CDR3 sequence: CASSEATGGLYEQYF. Here the CDR3 DNA reads TGTGCCAGCAGTGAAGCGACAGGGGGCCTATACGAGCAGTACTTC.

V and J are TRBV5-6 and TRBJ2-1, with D perhaps matching TRBD2 (6 bases). The length of the CDR3 is 17 residues. Germline CDR1 is SGHDT and CDR2 is YYEEEE. Between the trimmed V and J ends, which lost 2 bases and 0 bases, there was a span of 15 bases. Here the CDR3 reads CASSFGTSPSSYNEQFF. The DNA of the CDR3 is TGTGCCAGCAGCTTCGGTACTAGCCCGAGCTCCTACAATGAGCAGTTCTTC.

With respect to this clone: The same CDR3 also results from other DNA sequences found in this sample. V gene TRBV30 combines with J gene TRBJ1-3; unclear D gene. This CDR3 has 15 residues. Germline assignment: CDR1 GTSNPN and CDR2 SVGIG (reference sequence). The V gene lost 3 bases and the J gene lost 0 bases, with 12 bases spanning the gap. CDR3: CAWSPPGGSGNTIYF. The CDR3 bases are TGTGCCTGGAGCCCCCCCGGCGGCTCTGGAAACACCATATATTTT.

The chain links TRBV28 to TRBJ1-2; TRBD1 is a possible D gene (5 bases). This CDR3 contains 14 residues. V lost 2 bases, J lost 6 bases, and 13 bases lay in between. CDR1 is MDHEN, CDR2 SYDVKM, per germline. CDR3 protein: CASSLNGRVDGYTF. In DNA, the CDR3 is TGTGCCAGCAGTTTAAATGGCAGGGTGGATGGCTACACCTTC.

This chain joins TRBV19 and TRBJ1-5, with 9 bases aligning to TRBD1. The length of the CDR3 is 16 residues. V was pared by 7 bases and J by 3 bases, with 10 bases of the junction left unmatched. CDR1 is LNHDA and CDR2 is SQIVND in the germline V gene (reference sequence). CDR3 region: CASIPGQGRYNQPQHF. The CDR3 DNA reads as TGTGCCAGTATCCCCGGACAGGGGCGTTACAATCAGCCCCAGCATTTT.

This sequence joins TRBV5-1 and TRBJ2-7; 9 positions match TRBD1. The V segment lost 0 bases and the J segment 3 bases; nucleotides outside the gene matches: 7. The CDR3 has 16 amino acids. The germline V gene has CDR1 SGHRS and CDR2 YFSETQ. This chain's CDR3 is CASSLAGTGMGYEQYF. Written as DNA, the CDR3 is TGCGCCAGCAGCTTGGCCGGGACAGGGATGGGCTACGAGCAGTACTTC. The full variable domain, with the rest looked up from reference TRBV5-1 and TRBJ2-7, is KAGVTQTPRYLIKTRGQQVTLSCSPISGHRSVSWYQQTPGQGLQFLFEYFSETQRNKGNFPGRFSGRQFSNSRSEMNVSTLELGDSALYLCASSLAGTGMGYEQYFGPGTRLTVT.

This sequence joins TRBV6-5 and TRBJ1-1; the D is unclear. V was pared by 6 bases and J by 1 base, with 9 bases between. The CDR3 runs 13 residues. Germline CDR1 and CDR2: MNHEY and SVGAGI. In DNA, the CDR3 is TGTGCCAGCAGGGGCCCACAGAACACTGAAGCTTTCTTT. This encodes CASRGPQNTEAFF.

V usage is TRBV10-3 and J usage is TRBJ2-3; 11 positions match TRBD2. Unmatched junction bases numbered 8, after V lost 2 bases and J lost 4 bases. CDR1 ENHRY and CDR2 SYGVKD come from the germline V gene. There are 17 residues in the CDR3. In DNA form, the CDR3 reads TGTGCCATCAGTGAGGGGCTAGCGGGAGGACGGGCAGATACGCAGTATTTT. Translation: CAISEGLAGGRADTQYF.

V is TRBV28 and J is TRBJ1-2, with D perhaps TRBD1 (6 bases). The CDR3 spans 14 residues. Germline V gene sequence: CDR1 MDHEN, CDR2 SYDVKM. With 10 bases removed from V and 2 bases from J, the gap between germline ends came to 17 bases. CDR3 loop: CATSRGRGNYGYTF. The CDR3 region has the DNA TGTGCCACCTCGAGGGGGAGGGGGAACTATGGCTACACCTTC.

V gene TRBV6-6 combines with J gene TRBJ1-1; 7 nucleotides align to TRBD1. CDR3 length: 14 amino acids. V lost 5 bases to trimming and J lost 1 base; unmatched junction nucleotides: 4. Looked up from germline, CDR1 is MNHNY and CDR2 is SVGAGI (reference sequence). Written as DNA, the CDR3 is TGTGCCAGCAGTAATACAGGGGCGAACACTGAAGCTTTCTTT. This codes for CASSNTGANTEAFF.

The V and J genes are TRBV6-6 and TRBJ1-2; 8 bases fit TRBD1. Germline-derived CDR1 and CDR2 are MNHNY and SVGAGI (reference sequence). The CDR3 has 13 residues. Trimming at V came to 5 bases and at J to 8 bases, leaving 7 bases not matched to a gene. The CDR3 loop reads CASSLAGGDGYTF. The CDR3 nucleotides are TGTGCCAGCAGTCTTGCAGGGGGCGACGGCTACACCTTC.

The V and J genes are TRBV2 and TRBJ1-6; D not resolved. Trimming shortened V by 3 bases and J by 5 bases, and 11 bases separated the two germline ends. In germline, CDR1 is SNHLY, CDR2 FYNNEI. The CDR3 sequence is 15 residues long. As DNA, the CDR3 is TGTGCCAGCAGTGAGGCGGAGGATGATAATTCACCCCTCCACTTT. Protein sequence: CASSEAEDDNSPLHF.

This sequence joins TRBV3-1 (or the pseudogene TRBV3-2) and TRBJ2-3, with TRBD2 identical over 10 bases. Per germline, CDR1 LGHDT and CDR2 YNNKEL (reference sequence). With V trimmed by 6 bases and J by 1 base, 4 bases remained unmatched. The CDR3 has 15 residues. In nucleotides, the CDR3 is TGTGCCAGCAGGTTAGCGGGGGGCGGCACAGATACGCAGTATTTT. Encoded protein: CASRLAGGGTDTQYF.

The gene calls are TRBV25-1 and TRBJ1-1, with 8 bases that match TRBD1. The CDR3 length is 13 residues. The germline gives CDR1 MGHDK, CDR2 SYGVNS. V shed 4 bases and J 9 bases; nucleotides not matched to a gene: 7. The CDR3 region has the DNA TGTGCCAGCAGTGTACAGGGGGTCGCAAAAGCTTTCTTT. Encoded protein: CASSVQGVAKAFF.

This chain joins TRBV9 and TRBJ2-3, with 7 bases aligning to TRBD1. Germline V lookup: CDR1 SGDLS, CDR2 YYNGEE. J gave up 4 bases and V 7 bases, and 6 bases lay outside the gene matches. This CDR3 is 13 amino acids long. DNA of the CDR3: TGTGCCAGCTGTAGGGGGCGCGCAGATACGCAGTATTTT. Its protein is CASCRGRADTQYF.

This chain joins TRBV12-3 or TRBV12-4 and TRBJ2-5; TRBD2 might be the D (5 bases). Trimming removed 5 bases at V and 5 bases at J, with 12 bases between. The CDR3 extends over 13 amino acids. The CDR3 DNA sequence: TGTGCCAGCAGTGGACTCCTTGGGGAGACCCAGTACTTC. Residues: CASSGLLGETQYF.